The next 2 T cell receptor beta chains were all read from a single sample in a study of T cells in Graves' hyperthyroidism and ophthalmopathy. What was amplified from RNA transcripts were TCR beta CDR3 regions. Carried out on the TCR CDR3, a first-round RT-PCR used the HTBI primer set. Via MiXCR, TCRdb re-called the multiplex PCR reads, giving one row per CDR3 protein. The sample has hundreds of thousands of distinct CDR3 sequences, just over 45% seen once; the top ten hold just over 8%. The material sequenced was peripheral blood or thyroid tissue (not recorded which). The receptors here all came from a woman younger than 30 with Graves' hyperthyroidism.

The chain recombines TRBV29-1 with TRBJ1-2; unclear D gene. Germline loops: CDR1 SQVTM, CDR2 ANQGSEA. The CDR3 contains 11 residues. CDR3 sequence (DNA): TGCAGTTCCGGGCTGAACTATGGCTACACCTTC. It yields the protein CSSGLNYGYTF.

This chain connects TRBV20-1 to TRBJ2-7; D may correspond to TRBD1 or TRBD2 (6 bases each). V lost 5 bases and J lost 5, with 16 bases in between. Germline V CDR1 and CDR2: DFQATT, SNEGSKA (reference sequence). This CDR3 spans 13 amino acids. CDR3 residues: CSAELTRGNEQYF. The CDR3 region has the DNA TGCAGTGCTGAACTGACTAGGGGGAACGAGCAGTACTTC.